Shown below are 16 T cell receptor beta chains from a single sample sequenced in a study of blood T cell repertoires in COVID-19. Libraries were prepared by immunoSEQ multiplex PCR; TCRdb keeps only in-frame clonotypes and omits some of them. The sample records 120,000 or so clones, approximately 71% being singletons. Sequenced input: peripheral blood. These receptors came from a woman aged 70-85 years with acute or convalescent COVID-19.

This chain joins TRBV10-2 and TRBJ2-2; 10 nucleotides align to TRBD2. After removal of 5 bases from V and 7 bases from J, the junction contained 4 bases not matched to a gene. The germline V gene has CDR1 WSHSY and CDR2 SAAADI. This CDR3 region has 14 residues. CDR3 amino acids: CASSHGTSVGELFF. DNA for the CDR3: TGCGCCAGCAGTCACGGGACTAGCGTCGGGGAGCTGTTTTTT.

This clone was detected once. At one end, the junction sequence differs from germline, possibly due to a read error. The rearrangement uses TRBV5-1 and TRBJ1-1, with D possibly being TRBD1 (6 bases). Germline V lookup: CDR1 SGHRS, CDR2 YFSETQ. The CDR3 loop spans 14 amino acids. The CDR3 bases are TGCGCCAGCACCTTGGGACACTTGAACACTGAAGCTTTCTTT. Protein: CASTLGHLNTEAFF.

This clone turned up a few times. The chain couples TRBV30 to TRBJ1-5, with 7 bases lining up with TRBD1. The CDR3 is 14 residues long. The germline V gene encodes CDR1 GTSNPN and CDR2 SVGIG (reference sequence). Unmatched junction bases numbered 6, after V lost 1 base and J lost 6 bases. The CDR3 region is CAWSDTGVLQPQHF. CDR3 sequence (DNA): TGTGCCTGGAGTGACACAGGGGTGCTTCAGCCCCAGCATTTT.

This chain joins TRBV7-2 and TRBJ2-7, with D possibly matching TRBD2 (5 bases). The ends were cut back, 3 bases at V and 0 bases at J, with 15 bases in the middle. The CDR3 runs 16 residues. CDR1 is SGHTA, CDR2 FQGNSA, per germline. CDR3 DNA sequence: TGTGCCAGCAGCTTGGACCCAGCGGTGCTCTCCTACGAGCAGTACTTC. Protein sequence: CASSLDPAVLSYEQYF. The whole variable domain, remainder taken from reference TRBV7-2 and TRBJ2-7, is GAGVSQSPSNKVTEKGKDVELRCDPISGHTALYWYRQSLGQGLEFLIYFQGNSAPDKSGLPSDRFSAERTGGSVSTLTIQRTQQEDSAVYLCASSLDPAVLSYEQYFGPGTRLTVT.

The rearrangement uses TRBV7-6 and TRBJ2-7; D is perhaps TRBD2 (5 bases). Per the germline V gene, CDR1 is SGHVS and CDR2 is FNYEAQ. The CDR3 has 15 residues. Trimming stripped 5 bases from V and 1 base from J, with 15 bases between. CDR3 residues: CASSPRLRGSYEQYF. CDR3 DNA sequence: TGTGCCAGCAGCCCCCGGTTGAGAGGGTCCTACGAGCAGTACTTC.

This clone has a count of ten or more. The V call is TRBV4-1, the J call TRBJ1-1; weak D call: TRBD1 (6 bases). The CDR3 spans 14 residues. V lost 5 bases to trimming and J lost 5 bases, with 15 bases between them. CDR1 MGHRA and CDR2 YSYEKL come from the germline V gene. CDR3 nucleotide sequence: TGCGCCAGCAGCGAGGTAGGGGGTATGACTGAAGCTTTCTTT. Amino acid sequence: CASSEVGGMTEAFF.

The V call is TRBV14, the J call TRBJ1-6; 9 nucleotides line up with TRBD1. Trimming at V came to 4 bases and at J to 9 bases, leaving 4 bases not matched to a gene. Germline-derived CDR1 and CDR2 are SGHDN and FVKESK. The CDR3 sequence is 14 residues long. This CDR3 is CASSRRDRVSPLHF. CDR3 sequence (DNA): TGTGCCAGCAGCCGCCGGGACAGGGTTTCACCCCTCCACTTT.

The chain uses TRBV5-1 and TRBJ1-1; D call uncertain. This CDR3 contains 15 residues. V gave up 5 bases and J gave up 1 base, with 15 bases separating them. The germline V gene encodes CDR1 SGHRS and CDR2 YFSETQ. For the CDR3, the DNA is TGCGCCAGCAGTATGGGTCCGGGAAGGAACACTGAAGCTTTCTTT. It codes for CASSMGPGRNTEAFF.

This chain uses TRBV5-1 with TRBJ1-5; tentatively, D is TRBD1 (5 bases). The V end was cut by 4 bases, the J end by 3 bases, with 14 bases between. CDR1 and CDR2 from the germline V gene are SGHRS and YFSETQ. This CDR3 has 15 residues. CDR3 region: CASSLLPGVNQPQHF. The CDR3, as DNA: TGCGCCAGCAGCCTCCTTCCGGGGGTCAATCAGCCCCAGCATTTT.

This sequence joins TRBV20-1 and TRBJ2-7; 9 bases line up with TRBD1. The CDR3 totals 11 residues. V gave up 4 bases and J gave up 7 bases; unmatched junction bases: 2. Germline CDR1 is DFQATT and CDR2 is SNEGSKA (reference sequence). CDR3 protein: CSATGTGEQYF. For the CDR3, the DNA is TGCAGTGCTACCGGGACAGGGGAGCAGTACTTC.

This rearrangement joins TRBV19 to TRBJ1-2, with D possibly matching TRBD1 (5 bases). The length of the CDR3 is 15 residues. V lost 7 bases and J 6 bases, leaving 21 bases between the germline ends. CDR1 and CDR2 (germline): LNHDA, SQIVND (reference sequence). The CDR3 DNA is TGTGCCAGTACCCCCGCCCGCAGGGTGGGAAATGGCTACACCTTC. Translation gives CASTPARRVGNGYTF.

The chain is built from TRBV7-2 and TRBJ2-7, with 14 bases identical to TRBD2. The CDR3 covers 16 residues. Germline loops: CDR1 SGHTA, CDR2 FQGNSA. V lost 1 base to trimming and J lost 5 bases; unmatched junction nucleotides: 4. The CDR3, as DNA: TGTGCCAGCAGCTTAGTCGGGACTAGCGGGGGTAACGAGCAGTACTTC. This codes for CASSLVGTSGGNEQYF.

The rearrangement links TRBV7-6 to TRBJ2-2; 8 bases map to TRBD2. CDR3 length: 16 amino acids. Germline-derived CDR1 and CDR2 are SGHVS and FNYEAQ. V shed 5 bases, J shed 6 bases, and the junction held 11 bases outside the gene matches. The CDR3: CASSPAPPGGPGELFF. CDR3 DNA sequence: TGTGCCAGCAGCCCTGCCCCGCCGGGAGGGCCCGGGGAGCTGTTTTTT. Supplemented by reference TRBV7-6 and TRBJ2-2, the full variable domain reads GAGVSQSPRYKVTKRGQDVALRCDPISGHVSLYWYRQALGQGPEFLTYFNYEAQQDKSGLPNDRFSAERPEGSISTLTIQRTEQRDSAMYRCASSPAPPGGPGELFFGEGSRLTVL.

The rearrangement joins TRBV28 to TRBJ2-1; D gene unclear. CDR3 length: 13 amino acids. CDR1 is MDHEN and CDR2 is SYDVKM in the germline V gene. Trimming cost V 8 bases and J 9 bases, with 17 bases left between them. CDR3 residues: CASQRSSRIEQFF. The CDR3 nucleotides are TGTGCCAGCCAGAGGAGTAGCCGCATTGAGCAGTTCTTC.

The chain links TRBV29-1 to TRBJ1-4; 7 nucleotides match TRBD1. CDR3 length: 14 residues. Germline CDR1 reads SQVTM; CDR2 reads ANQGSEA. The V segment lost 7 bases and the J segment 7 bases; nucleotides outside the gene matches: 12. For the CDR3, the DNA is TGCAGCGCCGTTGGAGGGGGCAGGGGTGAAAAACTGTTTTTT. This translates into CSAVGGGRGEKLFF.

In this sample, this clone turned up a few times. This sequence joins TRBV7-9 and TRBJ2-3; D remains unclear. This CDR3 is built from 16 residues. Germline-derived CDR1 and CDR2 are SEHNR and FQNEAQ (reference sequence). The V end was cut by 6 bases, the J end by 3 bases, with 19 bases between. CDR3 DNA: TGTGCCAGCAGACCTAGGCCGTCTAGAGCGACAGATACGCAGTATTTT. Translating it yields CASRPRPSRATDTQYF.